This TCR beta chain emerged from a study of T-cell reconstitution after alpha-beta-depleted transplantation in children. Notes on the study in general: Day-60 TCRbeta diversity that was high in some patients was derived from surviving recipient T cells and thymic progenitors. Several hundred graft clones that had expanded were reportedly the source of alpha-beta T cells about two months after transplant.

V shed 6 bases and J 4 bases; nucleotides not matched to a gene: 8. This CDR3 is built from 15 residues. Germline V gives CDR1 SQVTM, CDR2 ANQGSEA. Library preparation (for TCRbeta) was performed with unique molecular identifiers. TCRdb passed the PCR reads through MiXCR, listing each CDR3 protein once. The sample records hundreds of thousands of distinct CDR3 sequences, more than 20% being singletons. This clonotype turned up a few times. Its antigen is still unknown. The chain links TRBV29-1 to TRBJ2-1; 11 bases match TRBD2. This TCR was recovered from a female patient aged 2-9 years who had a stem cell transplant for congenital amegakaryocytic thrombocytopenia, so the T cells may come from the graft donor. Material: PBMCs, mostly from graft donor cells, obtained 360 days after TCRalphabeta/CD19-depleted stem cell transplant. CDR3 residues: CSVDTGTSGYNEQFF. CDR3 DNA: TGCAGCGTCGATACCGGGACTAGCGGATACAATGAGCAGTTCTTC.